Shown below are 23 T cell receptor beta chains from a single sample sequenced in a study of blood T cell repertoires in COVID-19. Profiled with immunoSEQ multiplex PCR; TCRdb holds only in-frame clones, not every one. The sample holds about 200,000 clones; 84% are singletons and the top ten take around 7.5%. The sequencing sample was made of PBMCs or T cells enriched from blood (not recorded which). The source is a man aged 40-49 years who had recovered from COVID-19.

In this sample, this clone turned up a few times. The chain employs TRBV5-4 and TRBJ1-1, with 7 positions matching TRBD1. Per the germline V gene, CDR1 is SGHNT and CDR2 is YYREEE (reference sequence). The CDR3 covers 15 residues. The V segment lost 1 base and the J segment 12 bases; nucleotides outside the gene matches: 15. This CDR3 is CASSLYIGSGTETFF. The CDR3 region has the DNA TGTGCCAGCAGCTTGTATATAGGTTCCGGGACAGAAACTTTCTTT.

The chain combines TRBV4-3 with TRBJ1-1, with a weak D call TRBD1 (5 bases). V gave up 1 base and J gave up 10 bases, with 13 bases separating them. The CDR3 is 13 residues long. From germline, CDR1 is LGHNA and CDR2 YSLEER. The CDR3 protein is CASSQVPGVRAFF. In nucleotides, the CDR3 is TGCGCCAGCAGCCAAGTCCCGGGGGTGAGAGCTTTCTTT.

The chain links TRBV4-2 to TRBJ1-1; the D is unclear. V lost 3 bases and J 10 bases, leaving 12 bases between the germline ends. The CDR3 has 12 residues. Germline V gene lookup returns CDR1 LGHNA and CDR2 YNFKEQ. The CDR3 is CASSHNSLLAFF. CDR3 sequence (DNA): TGTGCCAGCAGCCATAACAGTCTATTAGCTTTCTTT.

The rearrangement joins TRBV4-1 to TRBJ1-1; D call uncertain. The CDR3 consists of 15 residues. Germline CDR1 MGHRA, CDR2 YSYEKL. Trimming left V 1 base short and J 0 bases short, with 9 bases between. The CDR3 bases are TGCGCCAGCAGCCAAGTCGCAGAAATGAACACTGAAGCTTTCTTT. It specifies CASSQVAEMNTEAFF.

This clone was observed many times. Other nucleotide sequences in the sample specify the same CDR3. The J gene is TRBJ2-7, the V gene TRBV7-9; D is possibly TRBD1 (6 bases). CDR1 SEHNR and CDR2 FQNEAQ come from the germline V gene (reference sequence). CDR3 size: 16 residues. The V end lost 1 base, the J end lost 0 bases, and 13 bases lay between the germline ends. CDR3 sequence: CASSLVETGSSYEQYF. Written as DNA, the CDR3 is TGTGCCAGCAGCTTAGTCGAAACAGGGAGCTCCTACGAGCAGTACTTC.

This chain joins TRBV10-3 and TRBJ2-7, with D unresolved. The germline CDR1 and CDR2 sequences are ENHRY and SYGVKD. This CDR3 spans 14 amino acids. V was trimmed by 6 bases and J by 0 bases, leaving 12 bases between them. The CDR3 DNA is TGTGCCATCAGCCGACATCTAACCTCCTACGAGCAGTACTTC. It is translated as CAISRHLTSYEQYF.

The V call is TRBV7-8, the J call TRBJ1-5; D is unclear. The CDR3 is made up of 12 amino acids. Germline V gene lookup returns CDR1 SGHVS and CDR2 FQNEAQ. Deletions cut 2 bases from V and 9 bases from J, with 8 bases between. The CDR3 loop reads CASSLNRGPQHF. The CDR3, as DNA: TGTGCCAGCAGCTTAAACCGCGGGCCCCAGCATTTT.

This sequence joins TRBV11-2 and TRBJ1-1, with 8 bases lining up with TRBD1. Per the germline V gene, CDR1 is SGHAT and CDR2 is FQNNGV. The V and J ends lost 0 bases and 6 bases, in that order; junction bases with no gene match: 12. The CDR3 has 17 amino acids. The CDR3 bases are TGTGCCAGCAGCTTAGAGGTTTGGGGCAGGGGGCAGGCTGAAGCTTTCTTT. Translating gives CASSLEVWGRGQAEAFF.

The chain carries TRBV14 and TRBJ1-1, with TRBD1 matching over 10 bases. CDR1 and CDR2 (germline): SGHDN, FVKESK. J gave up 1 base and V 2 bases, and 7 bases lay outside the gene matches. The CDR3 totals 17 residues. Here the CDR3 DNA reads TGTGCCAGCAGCCAACGTGGACAGGGGGTTCAGAACACTGAAGCTTTCTTT. It encodes CASSQRGQGVQNTEAFF. Full variable domain (rest looked up from reference TRBV14 and TRBJ1-1): EAGVTQFPSHSVIEKGQTVTLRCDPISGHDNLYWYRRVMGKEIKFLLHFVKESKQDESGMPNNRFLAERTGGTYSTLKVQPAELEDSGVYFCASSQRGQGVQNTEAFFGQGTRLTVV.

The chain uses TRBV9 and TRBJ1-6, with D maybe TRBD1 (6 bases). The V gene lost 3 bases and the J gene lost 5 bases, with 15 bases spanning the gap. Germline V gene lookup returns CDR1 SGDLS and CDR2 YYNGEE. The CDR3 has 16 amino acids. CDR3 DNA sequence: TGTGCCAGCAGCGCTTCCGGACAGCCACATAATTCACCCCTCCACTTT. Its translation: CASSASGQPHNSPLHF.

This chain connects TRBV4-3 to TRBJ2-7; 10 bases are shared with TRBD1. The ends lost 0 bases at V and 0 bases at J; junction bases unmatched: 5. The CDR3 covers 17 residues. Per germline, CDR1 LGHNA and CDR2 YSLEER. This CDR3 reads CASSQDSGTGASYEQYF. CDR3 DNA: TGCGCCAGCAGCCAAGACTCCGGGACAGGGGCCTCCTACGAGCAGTACTTC.

V usage is TRBV25-1 and J usage is TRBJ1-5; 9 bases map to TRBD1. Germline V lookup: CDR1 MGHDK, CDR2 SYGVNS. This CDR3 is 15 amino acids long. V shed 7 bases, J shed 5 bases, and the junction held 9 bases outside the gene matches. The CDR3 DNA sequence: TGTGCCAGCATCCGCGACAGGGGGGTTCATCAGCCCCAGCATTTT. As protein: CASIRDRGVHQPQHF.

This chain connects TRBV4-1 to TRBJ1-6, with 8 bases lining up with TRBD1. The CDR3 has 18 residues. Unmatched junction bases numbered 14, after V lost 3 bases and J lost 7 bases. Germline values: CDR1 MGHRA, CDR2 YSYEKL. The CDR3 region is CASSHEGVLRTGNSPLHF. CDR3 in DNA: TGCGCCAGCAGCCACGAAGGTGTGCTGCGGACAGGGAATTCACCCCTCCACTTT.

This clone appeared a single time. The chain uses TRBV30 and TRBJ1-2; 12 bases are shared with TRBD1. V was pared by 4 bases and J by 4 bases, with 7 bases of the junction left unmatched. CDR3 length: 15 residues. Germline V gene data show CDR1 as GTSNPN and CDR2 as SVGIG (reference sequence). The CDR3 region is CAWNSGQGALYGYTF. The CDR3 nucleotides read TGTGCCTGGAACTCGGGACAGGGGGCTCTCTATGGCTACACCTTC.

The rearrangement links TRBV19 to TRBJ2-3, with D maybe TRBD2 (5 bases). This CDR3 is built from 13 residues. Germline CDR1 is LNHDA and CDR2 is SQIVND (reference sequence). Trimming removed 4 bases at V and 10 bases at J, with 15 bases between. The CDR3, as DNA: TGTGCCAGTAGTACTCTTCCGGGGTCTGCGCAGTATTTT. Translated: CASSTLPGSAQYF. Variable domain in full (rest from reference TRBV19 and TRBJ2-3): DGGITQSPKYLFRKEGQNVTLSCEQNLNHDAMYWYRQDPGQGLRLIYYSQIVNDFQKGDIAEGYSVSREKKESFPLTVTSAQKNPTAFYLCASSTLPGSAQYFGPGTRLTVL.

The V gene is TRBV3-1 (or the pseudogene TRBV3-2), the J gene TRBJ1-6; no clear D gene. Trimming left V 5 bases short and J 7 bases short, with 9 bases between. Germline V gene sequence: CDR1 LGHDT, CDR2 YNNKEL (reference sequence). The CDR3 contains 13 residues. The CDR3 region has the DNA TGTGCCAGCAGCGACACGCCAAATTCACCCCTCCACTTT. This codes for CASSDTPNSPLHF.

This clone has just a few counts. The chain carries TRBV4-1 and TRBJ2-5; D is possibly TRBD1 (6 bases). The CDR3 length is 13 residues. Per germline, CDR1 MGHRA and CDR2 YSYEKL. With 3 bases removed from V and 4 bases from J, the gap between germline ends came to 9 bases. CDR3 region: CASSQAGVETQYF. CDR3 coding DNA: TGCGCCAGCAGCCAGGCAGGGGTAGAGACCCAGTACTTC.

In DNA form, the CDR3 reads TGTGCCAGCAGCTCCATCGCAGGCCAAGAGACCCAGTACTTC. Its translation is CASSSIAGQETQYF. The gene calls are TRBV6-2 or TRBV6-3 and TRBJ2-5; no firm D call. Germline lookup yields CDR1 MNHEY and CDR2 SVGEGT. The V end was cut by 6 bases, the J end by 1 base, with 12 bases between. CDR3 length equals 14 residues.

This clone was observed a handful of times. This chain joins TRBV18 and TRBJ1-1, with 7 bases identical to TRBD1. The CDR3 contains 14 residues. Germline V gene data show CDR1 as KGHSH and CDR2 as LQKENI. With V trimmed by 4 bases and J by 5 bases, 7 bases remained unmatched. In DNA form, the CDR3 reads TGTGCCAGCTCACGCTCGACAGGGAAAACTGAAGCTTTCTTT. It encodes CASSRSTGKTEAFF.

This clone showed up just once. The chain is built from TRBV3-1 (or the pseudogene TRBV3-2) and TRBJ2-5, with 12 bases matching TRBD2. The CDR3 runs to 19 residues. The V and J ends lost 0 bases and 1 base, in that order; junction bases with no gene match: 9. The germline CDR1 and CDR2 sequences are LGHDT and YNNKEL (reference sequence). The CDR3 sequence is CASSQEELAGGPFQETQYF. The DNA for the CDR3 is TGTGCCAGCAGCCAAGAGGAGCTAGCGGGGGGGCCTTTCCAAGAGACCCAGTACTTC.

This clone was observed at least ten times. V usage is TRBV5-1 and J usage is TRBJ1-3; a possible D gene is TRBD1 (5 bases). The CDR3 totals 14 residues. Germline-derived CDR1 and CDR2 are SGHRS and YFSETQ. The ends were cut back, 5 bases at V and 0 bases at J, with 9 bases in the middle. For the CDR3, the DNA is TGCGCCAGCAGGGACATGAGCTCTGGAAACACCATATATTTT. It is translated as CASRDMSSGNTIYF.

J is TRBJ2-2 and V is TRBV28, with D tentatively TRBD1 (6 bases). Trimming cost V 0 bases and J 5 bases, with 13 bases left between them. The CDR3 extends over 16 amino acids. Per the germline V gene, CDR1 is MDHEN and CDR2 is SYDVKM. CDR3 residues: CASSLWAQGRTGELFF. DNA for the CDR3: TGTGCCAGCAGTTTATGGGCACAGGGAAGAACCGGGGAGCTGTTTTTT.

This sequence joins TRBV5-4 and TRBJ2-3; 7 bases are shared with TRBD2. The J segment lost 3 bases and the V segment lost 3 bases, leaving 4 bases of the junction unmatched. The CDR3 runs to 14 residues. The germline gives CDR1 SGHNT, CDR2 YYREEE (reference sequence). This CDR3 is CASSSIGGTDTQYF. The CDR3 DNA reads as TGTGCCAGCAGCTCCATCGGGGGGACAGATACGCAGTATTTT.